A single sample gave rise to the 26 T cell receptor beta chains below, sequenced in a study of blood T cells in healthy people across ages. For the second PCR, which ran for roughly 6 to 12 cycles, a sample-barcoded 5' primer and a J-beta primer mix were used. TCRdb reprocessed the 5' RACE reads via MiXCR and lists one record per CDR3 protein. The data contain some 640,000 distinct CDR3 sequences, 25% to 30% of them seen just once; the ten biggest clones take up approximately 15%. Sequencing input: blood. These TCRs come from a woman of 80 years or more in good health.

The chain employs TRBV27 and TRBJ1-2; 7 positions match TRBD1. Germline lookup yields CDR1 MNHEY and CDR2 SMNVEV (reference sequence). Trimming cost V 3 bases and J 7 bases; bases outside gene matches: 8. The CDR3 is made up of 14 amino acids. CDR3 coding DNA: TGTGCCAGCAGTTTCCGGGACAGTCGGGCTGGCTACACCTTC. Protein product: CASSFRDSRAGYTF.

This clonotype came up a few times. V usage is TRBV10-3 and J usage is TRBJ2-7; 11 positions agree with TRBD2. Trimming cost V 6 bases and J 0 bases; bases outside gene matches: 22. Germline loops: CDR1 ENHRY, CDR2 SYGVKD. This CDR3 region has 21 residues. The CDR3 coding sequence is TGTGCCATCAGCACCAACCGTGTAGCGGGGGGGACCTTTATACGCTCCTACGAGCAGTACTTC. Translation gives CAISTNRVAGGTFIRSYEQYF.

The V gene is TRBV9, the J gene TRBJ2-1; the match to TRBD2 covers 8 bases. The CDR3 extends over 18 amino acids. Germline V gene data show CDR1 as SGDLS and CDR2 as YYNGEE. The V gene end was trimmed by 4 bases and the J gene end by 0 bases; junction bases not matched to a gene: 12. The CDR3 loop is CASSPRGAGVDSYNEQFF. Written as DNA, the CDR3 is TGTGCCAGCAGCCCCCGGGGAGCGGGGGTTGACTCCTACAATGAGCAGTTCTTC.

This clonotype was recorded many times. A clone one base away is much larger, so this may be a read error. The rearrangement links TRBV9 to TRBJ2-5, with D possibly being TRBD2 (7 bases). V lost 4 bases and J lost 11, with 24 bases in between. This CDR3 has 15 residues. Germline V gene lookup returns CDR1 SGDLS and CDR2 YYNGEE. CDR3 in DNA: TGTGCCAGCAGCCCCAGGGCGGGGGCCAACAATGAGCAGTACTTC. Translating gives CASSPRAGANNEQYF.

This clonotype has ten or more counts. The chain couples TRBV10-3 to TRBJ2-7; D unclear. Trimming removed 4 bases at V and 3 bases at J, with 16 bases between. Germline V gives CDR1 ENHRY, CDR2 SYGVKD. The CDR3 is 15 residues long. CDR3 coding DNA: TGTGCCATCAGTGTTCAACAAACGTCGTACTACGAGCAGTACTTC. Translated: CAISVQQTSYYEQYF.

The rearrangement uses TRBV6-5 and TRBJ2-1; D tentatively reads TRBD1 or TRBD2 (5 bases each). V lost 0 bases to trimming and J lost 8 bases, with 14 bases between them. CDR1 MNHEY and CDR2 SVGAGI come from the germline V gene. The CDR3 is made up of 15 amino acids. The CDR3 reads CASSYSTLRGDEQFF. Here the CDR3 DNA reads TGTGCCAGCAGTTACTCGACTCTTCGGGGCGATGAGCAGTTCTTC.

The sample holds a few counts of this clonotype. The V and J genes are TRBV20-1 and TRBJ1-2; D remains unclear. V lost 3 bases, J lost 7 bases, and 12 bases lay in between. The CDR3 spans 12 residues. Germline CDR1 reads DFQATT; CDR2 reads SNEGSKA (reference sequence). The CDR3 loop reads CSARARQSGYTF. CDR3 DNA sequence: TGCAGTGCTAGGGCCCGCCAAAGTGGCTACACCTTC.

This clonotype has just a few counts. The V call is TRBV6-5, the J call TRBJ1-1, with D perhaps matching TRBD1 (5 bases). Trimming stripped 2 bases from V and 0 bases from J, with 7 bases between. Germline loops: CDR1 MNHEY, CDR2 SVGAGI. The CDR3 is made up of 14 amino acids. CDR3 nucleotide sequence: TGTGCCAGCAGTTACGCAGGGATGAACACTGAAGCTTTCTTT. Translation: CASSYAGMNTEAFF.

This chain joins TRBV4-1 and TRBJ2-2, with 8 bases fitting TRBD2. The CDR3 has 15 residues. The junction had 9 bases not matched to a gene; V was cut back by 3 bases and J by 9 bases. Germline V gene sequence: CDR1 MGHRA, CDR2 YSYEKL. The DNA of the CDR3 is TGCGCCAGCAGCCAGGACGGTAGCGGGAACCGGGAGCTGTTTTTT. Protein product: CASSQDGSGNRELFF.

The chain has TRBV7-2 and TRBJ2-2; tentative D call: TRBD2 (7 bases). V was trimmed by 5 bases and J by 6 bases, leaving 16 bases between them. The V gene's germline CDR1 is SGHTA and CDR2 FQGNSA. CDR3 length equals 15 residues. The CDR3 spells CASSPSGGRAGELFF. In DNA form, the CDR3 reads TGTGCCAGCAGCCCCTCCGGGGGGCGGGCCGGGGAGCTGTTTTTT.

Concerning this clonotype: This could be a read error, since a much larger clone is one nucleotide away. The chain couples TRBV6-2 or TRBV6-3 to TRBJ2-3; D call uncertain. The CDR3 length is 12 residues. CDR1 is MNHEY, CDR2 SVGEGT, per germline. Trimming removed 8 bases from V and 2 bases from J, with 8 bases in between. The CDR3 sequence: CASRVTTDTQYF. CDR3 DNA: TGTGCCAGCCGGGTTACCACAGATACGCAGTATTTT.

This clonotype was counted many times. J is TRBJ1-4 and V is TRBV12-3 or TRBV12-4, with TRBD1 matching over 9 bases. This CDR3 is 15 amino acids long. V lost 6 bases and J lost 5; bases outside the gene matches: 7. CDR3 amino acids: CASSPGQGKNEKLFF. CDR3 DNA sequence: TGTGCCAGCAGCCCGGGACAGGGAAAGAATGAAAAACTGTTTTTT.

Comment on this clonotype: This may be a read error, as it is one base from a much larger clone. The chain has TRBV6-2 or TRBV6-3 and TRBJ1-1; TRBD1 is a possible D gene (5 bases). This CDR3 comprises 14 residues. Per germline, CDR1 MNHEY and CDR2 SVGEGT. Trimming cost V 5 bases and J 11 bases, with 21 bases left between them. The CDR3 nucleotides are TGTGCCAGCAGTCGGGACTTTCTCCCTCTAAAGGCTTTCTTT. Protein sequence: CASSRDFLPLKAFF.

In this sample, this clonotype turned up a few times. A read error may be the cause here, since a much bigger clone is one base away. The chain joins TRBV20-1 to TRBJ2-1, with 9 bases matching TRBD2. Unmatched junction bases numbered 16, after V lost 6 bases and J lost 4 bases. Per germline, CDR1 DFQATT and CDR2 SNEGSKA (reference sequence). CDR3 length equals 17 residues. This CDR3 is CSAPGGPSGETYNEQFF. The CDR3, as DNA: TGCAGTGCCCCGGGCGGGCCTAGCGGGGAAACTTACAATGAGCAGTTCTTC.

This clonotype was seen at least ten times. The V and J genes are TRBV4-3 and TRBJ1-1, with 7 bases identical to TRBD1. The CDR3 spans 14 residues. The junction had 8 bases not matched to a gene; V was cut back by 0 bases and J by 10 bases. Per the germline V gene, CDR1 is LGHNA and CDR2 is YSLEER. CDR3 sequence reads: CASSQDDRAMRAFF. The CDR3 DNA reads TGCGCCAGCAGCCAAGATGACAGGGCGATGAGAGCTTTCTTT.

This clonotype was found many times. The rearrangement joins TRBV6-4 to TRBJ1-2; D gene uncertain. CDR1 and CDR2 (germline): MRHNA, SNTAGT. V lost 3 bases to trimming and J lost 0 bases, with 11 bases between them. This CDR3 region has 15 residues. This chain's CDR3 is CASSEQGDTNYGYTF. The CDR3 coding sequence is TGTGCCAGCAGTGAGCAAGGAGATACTAACTATGGCTACACCTTC.

This clonotype was counted ten times or more. The rearrangement uses TRBV5-1 and TRBJ1-2; D possibly corresponds to TRBD1 (6 bases). V lost 3 bases and J lost 3, with 15 bases in between. Germline V gene lookup returns CDR1 SGHRS and CDR2 YFSETQ. The CDR3 is 15 amino acids. This CDR3 is CASSSGQQTDYGYTF. DNA of the CDR3: TGCGCCAGCAGCTCTGGACAGCAGACGGACTATGGCTACACCTTC.

This clonotype has a count of ten or more. The genes are TRBV9 and TRBJ2-1, with 14 nucleotides matching TRBD2. The germline CDR1 and CDR2 sequences are SGDLS and YYNGEE. The V segment lost 7 bases and the J segment 6 bases; nucleotides outside the gene matches: 9. CDR3 length: 16 residues. CDR3 DNA: TGTGCCAGCTCGGGACTAGCGGGGGCCGTTGGCAATGAGCAGTTCTTC. Protein sequence: CASSGLAGAVGNEQFF. The full variable domain, in which reference TRBV9 and TRBJ2-1 provide the parts outside the CDR3, is DSGVTQTPKHLITATGQRVTLRCSPRSGDLSVYWYQQSLDQGLQFLIQYYNGEERAKGNILERFSAQQFPDLHSELNLSSLELGDSALYFCASSGLAGAVGNEQFFGPGTRLTVL.

Comment on this clonotype: Being one base from a much bigger clone, this may be a read error. V is TRBV10-3 and J is TRBJ2-1; 9 nucleotides align to TRBD2. This CDR3 has 15 residues. The V gene's germline CDR1 is ENHRY and CDR2 SYGVKD. The CDR3 DNA reads as TGTGCCATCAGTGCGTCCAGCGGGGGGATCAATAAGCAGTTCTTC. This sequence encodes CAISASSGGINKQFF.

This clonotype was seen a handful of times. This chain joins TRBV15 and TRBJ2-1; D might be TRBD2 (6 bases). Between the trimmed V and J ends, which lost 1 base and 9 bases, there was a span of 13 bases. In germline, CDR1 is LNHNV, CDR2 YYDKDF (reference sequence). CDR3 size: 14 residues. The CDR3 bases are TGTGCCACCAGCAGAGGCGGTACAGCGGGTGAGCAGTTCTTC. The encoded protein is CATSRGGTAGEQFF.

This clonotype appeared many times. The rearrangement joins TRBV7-9 to TRBJ1-1; D might be TRBD1 (5 bases). CDR1 SEHNR and CDR2 FQNEAQ come from the germline V gene (reference sequence). This CDR3 region has 16 residues. Trimming shortened V by 5 bases and J by 0 bases, and 16 bases separated the two germline ends. The CDR3 DNA is TGTGCCAGCAGCCCGTACGGGGGAGGGATGAACACTGAAGCTTTCTTT. Amino acids: CASSPYGGGMNTEAFF.

This clonotype was picked up many times. The rearrangement links TRBV18 to TRBJ2-4; maybe TRBD1 (5 bases). V gave up 3 bases and J gave up 7 bases, with 13 bases separating them. The CDR3 is 14 residues long. In germline, CDR1 is KGHSH, CDR2 LQKENI. The CDR3 coding sequence is TGTGCCAGCTCACCGACAGCTCTAATGAACATTCAGTACTTC. Translation: CASSPTALMNIQYF.

This clonotype was found many times. The chain is built from TRBV27 and TRBJ1-4; possibly TRBD1 for D (5 bases). The CDR3 runs 15 residues. CDR1 and CDR2 from the germline V gene are MNHEY and SMNVEV (reference sequence). V lost 6 bases and J lost 6, with 17 bases in between. The CDR3 DNA reads TGTGCCAGCAGCTTCCGCCTGGGGGGTTATGAAAAACTGTTTTTT. Its translation: CASSFRLGGYEKLFF.

Written as DNA, the CDR3 is TGTGCCAGCACCCCGTATGTAGGGGACACTGAAGCTTTCTTT. It is translated as CASTPYVGDTEAFF. This chain links TRBV7-2 with TRBJ1-1, with D perhaps matching TRBD1 (5 bases). The CDR3 runs to 14 residues. Germline V gives CDR1 SGHTA, CDR2 FQGNSA. The V end was cut by 7 bases, the J end by 3 bases, with 15 bases between.

This clonotype has at least ten counts. The chain links TRBV20-1 to TRBJ2-7, with a possible D match to TRBD2 (6 bases). Between the trimmed V and J ends, which lost 3 bases and 0 bases, there was a span of 12 bases. The CDR3 contains 14 residues. Germline-derived CDR1 and CDR2 are DFQATT and SNEGSKA (reference sequence). The CDR3 region is CSASRDFSSYEQYF. CDR3 sequence (DNA): TGCAGTGCTAGCCGGGACTTCTCCTCCTACGAGCAGTACTTC.

The chain carries TRBV6-2 or TRBV6-3 and TRBJ2-7, with TRBD2 identical over 15 bases. Germline CDR1 and CDR2: MNHEY and SVGEGT. Trimming at V came to 6 bases and at J to 7 bases, leaving 10 bases not matched to a gene. This CDR3 is built from 16 residues. CDR3 DNA sequence: TGTGCCAGCAGGACCGGACTAGCGGGGGGGAATAATGAGCAGTACTTC. Residues: CASRTGLAGGNNEQYF.